The clone carrying this T cell receptor (beta chain) was observed many times. This entry belongs to a study of low-dose radiotherapy and immunotherapy resistance in tumors. Study details: Members of Cohort 2 were treated with 1 Gy per fraction every two weeks; their total was 13 Gy over 26 weeks.

Time point meaning: before trial treatment. Priming of first-strand cDNA relied on TRAV- and TRBV-specific primers (covering alpha and beta chains). With a V-primer adapter and a constant-region primer, TCRs were amplified for about 20 PCR cycles. Via MiXCR, TCRdb re-called the reads, giving one row per CDR3 protein. This table has 70,000 to 90,000 distinct CDR3 sequences, about 18% appearing once. Sequencing used PBMCs, obtained before treatment. This clonotype originated in a male donor with prostate cancer.

The CDR3 DNA is TGTGCCAGCAGCTCCCCGGGGGCACTGACAGATACGCAGTATTTT. It is translated as CASSSPGALTDTQYF. The chain links TRBV7-3 to TRBJ2-3; the D gene could be TRBD1 or TRBD2 (6 bases each). CDR3 size: 15 residues. The germline V gene encodes CDR1 SGHTA and CDR2 FQGTGA. Trimming took off 4 bases at V and 3 bases at J, with 14 bases between the two ends.